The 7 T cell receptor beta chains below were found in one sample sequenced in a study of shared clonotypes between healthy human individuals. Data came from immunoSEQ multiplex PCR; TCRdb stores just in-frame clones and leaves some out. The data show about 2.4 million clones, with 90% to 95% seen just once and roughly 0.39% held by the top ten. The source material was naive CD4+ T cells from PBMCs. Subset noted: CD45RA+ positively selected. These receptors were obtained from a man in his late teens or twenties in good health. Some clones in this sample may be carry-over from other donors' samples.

The CDR3 spells CASRRGLAGADEQFF. The CDR3 region has the DNA TGTGCCAGCAGACGCGGACTAGCGGGAGCCGATGAGCAGTTCTTC. V is TRBV6-5 and J is TRBJ2-1, with 13 bases that match TRBD2. Germline CDR1 and CDR2: MNHEY and SVGAGI. The CDR3 totals 15 residues. V shed 6 bases and J 8 bases; nucleotides not matched to a gene: 7.

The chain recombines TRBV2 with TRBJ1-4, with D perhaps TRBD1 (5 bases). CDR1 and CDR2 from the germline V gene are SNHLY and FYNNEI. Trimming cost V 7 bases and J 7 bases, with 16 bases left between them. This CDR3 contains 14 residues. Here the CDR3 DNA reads TGTGCCAGCACCTCGGGACTGACGCTTGAAAAACTGTTTTTT. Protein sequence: CASTSGLTLEKLFF.

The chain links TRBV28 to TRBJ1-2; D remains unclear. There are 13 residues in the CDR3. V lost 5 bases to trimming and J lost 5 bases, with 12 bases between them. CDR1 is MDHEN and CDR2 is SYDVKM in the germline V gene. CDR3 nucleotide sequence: TGTGCCAGCAGTAATGGGCCCTCATATGGCTACACCTTC. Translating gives CASSNGPSYGYTF.

The CDR3 spells CASSGPAGHQPQHF. The CDR3 coding sequence is TGTGCCAGCTCTGGGCCCGCCGGGCACCAGCCCCAGCATTTT. The rearrangement joins TRBV2 to TRBJ1-5; D not certain. V lost 8 bases and J lost 7, with 18 bases in between. The CDR3 totals 14 residues. The germline V gene encodes CDR1 SNHLY and CDR2 FYNNEI.

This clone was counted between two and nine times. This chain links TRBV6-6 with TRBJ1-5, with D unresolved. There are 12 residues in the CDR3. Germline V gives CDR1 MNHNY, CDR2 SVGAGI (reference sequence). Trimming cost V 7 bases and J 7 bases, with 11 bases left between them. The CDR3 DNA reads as TGTGCCAGCACCACTGGAGGGCAGCCCCAGCATTTT. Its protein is CASTTGGQPQHF.

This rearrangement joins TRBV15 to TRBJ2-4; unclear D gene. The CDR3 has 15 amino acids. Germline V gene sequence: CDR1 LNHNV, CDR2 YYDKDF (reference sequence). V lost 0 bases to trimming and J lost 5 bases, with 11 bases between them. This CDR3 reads CATSRDGRIENIQYF. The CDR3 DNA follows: TGTGCCACCAGCAGAGATGGCAGGATCGAAAACATTCAGTACTTC. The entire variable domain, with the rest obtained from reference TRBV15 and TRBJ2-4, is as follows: DAMVIQNPRYQVTQFGKPVTLSCSQTLNHNVMYWYQQKSSQAPKLLFHYYDKDFNNEADTPDNFQSRRPNTSFCFLDIRSPGLGDTAMYLCATSRDGRIENIQYFGAGTRLSVL.

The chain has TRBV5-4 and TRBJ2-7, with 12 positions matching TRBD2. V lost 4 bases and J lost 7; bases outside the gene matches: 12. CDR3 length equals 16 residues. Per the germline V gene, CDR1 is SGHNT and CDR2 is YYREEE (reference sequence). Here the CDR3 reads CASSTKTSGSSKEQYF. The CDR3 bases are TGTGCCAGCAGCACCAAGACTAGCGGGAGTTCAAAAGAGCAGTACTTC.